Given below is one T cell receptor beta chain in context. Sequenced by immunoSEQ multiplex PCR; TCRdb stores in-frame clones only, minus some. The repertoire has 90,000 to 150,000 clones, under 95% of them found once; the top ten carry roughly 5.7%. The data were obtained in a study of T cell changes during pregnancy in multiple sclerosis. Germline V gene lookup returns CDR1 SSHAT and CDR2 FNYEAQ (reference sequence). The V gene lost 3 bases and the J gene lost 5 bases, with 11 bases spanning the gap. The CDR3 sequence is 14 residues long. The input for sequencing was peripheral blood, taken before pregnancy. J is TRBJ2-1 and V is TRBV7-7, with a possible D match to TRBD2 (6 bases). The TCR comes from a female donor with multiple sclerosis, enrolled in a pregnancy study. DNA of the CDR3: TGTGCCAGCAGCTTTGGTAGCGGCCACAATGAGCAGTTCTTC. Translating gives CASSFGSGHNEQFF.